These T cell receptor beta chains were read from a single sample in a study of Graves' ophthalmopathy and Graves' hyperthyroidism. TCRdb passed the multiplex PCR reads through MiXCR, listing each CDR3 protein once. The repertoire consists of roughly 410,000 distinct CDR3 sequences, with approximately 15% occurring once and the leading ten covering roughly 7%. The sequenced sample was peripheral blood. The receptors originated from a young woman with stable Graves' hyperthyroidism. CDR3s include the opening cysteine and the closing phenylalanine or tryptophan. The D gene is left open where the match is weak. Only some rows state a clone size, as once, few, many or a class for expanded clones.

clone_size j_call v_call d_call cdr3_aa cdr3_nt
many TRBJ1-5 TRBV15 - CATSRDLGFYQPQHF TGTGCCACCAGCAGAGATTTGGGATTCTATCAGCCCCAGCATTTT
many TRBJ1-2 TRBV6-2/TRBV6-3 - CASSRYTNYGYTF TGTGCCAGCAGCAGATATACTAACTATGGCTACACCTTC
- TRBJ1-1 TRBV6-1 - CASTPETGHTEAFF TGTGCCAGCACCCCGGAGACGGGCCACACTGAAGCTTTCTTT
many TRBJ2-7 TRBV6-5 - CASSSVGGGGNEQYF TGTGCCAGCAGTTCCGTAGGAGGGGGCGGGAACGAGCAGTACTTC
many TRBJ1-6 TRBV7-3 - CASSSPGSPLHF TGTGCCAGCAGCTCGCCCGGTTCACCCCTCCACTTT
many TRBJ2-5 TRBV9 TRBD2 CASSVGTSGETQYF TGTGCCAGCAGCGTAGGGACTAGCGGAGAGACCCAGTACTTC
many TRBJ1-2 TRBV27 - CASSLVPYYGYTF TGTGCCAGCAGTTTAGTGCCTTACTATGGCTACACCTTC
once TRBJ1-6 TRBV6-1 TRBD1 CASSRDRGSSPLHF TGTGCCAGCAGCCGGGACAGGGGCAGTTCACCCCTCCACTTT
many TRBJ2-4 TRBV6-2/TRBV6-3 TRBD1 CASSYADRGWDNIKYF TGTGCCAGCAGTTACGCCGACAGGGGGTGGGATAACATTAAGTACTTC
few TRBJ2-7 TRBV6-1 TRBD1 CASSDGGQGYEQYF TGTGCCAGCAGTGACGGGGGACAGGGCTACGAGCAGTACTTC
many TRBJ2-5 TRBV6-1 - CASSMYAGARETQYF TGTGCCAGCAGTATGTATGCGGGGGCGCGTGAGACCCAGTACTTC
many TRBJ1-1 TRBV10-3 TRBD1 CAIRYRGTTEAFF TGTGCCATCAGGTACAGGGGAACCACTGAAGCTTTCTTT
many TRBJ2-3 TRBV12-3/TRBV12-4 - CASSLYSTDTQYF TGTGCCAGCAGTTTGTACTCGACAGATACGCAGTATTTT
many TRBJ1-2 TRBV6-2/TRBV6-3 TRBD1 CASSYTDRGYGYTF TGTGCCAGCAGTTACACGGACAGGGGTTATGGCTACACCTTC
- TRBJ2-5 TRBV20-1 - CTHARSETQYF TGCACCCACGCACGGTCGGAGACCCAGTACTTC
many TRBJ1-2 TRBV24-1 - CATSDSTELNYGYTF TGTGCCACCAGTGATTCAACTGAACTGAACTATGGCTACACCTTC
many TRBJ2-7 TRBV4-1 TRBD1 CASTTERAGGNYEQYF TGCGCCAGCACCACGGAGAGGGCAGGGGGCAATTACGAGCAGTACTTC
many TRBJ2-7 TRBV20-1 - CSANVRGGGYYEQYF TGCAGTGCTAATGTCCGCGGGGGCGGATACTACGAGCAGTACTTC
many TRBJ1-1 TRBV13 - CASSSEGRRAFF TGTGCCAGCAGCTCAGAGGGGCGGCGAGCTTTCTTT
- TRBJ2-5 TRBV5-1 TRBD2 CASSLYLLAGSQETQYF TGCGCCAGCAGCTTGTATCTACTAGCGGGGAGCCAAGAGACCCAGTACTTC
few TRBJ2-2 TRBV9 - CASSVVETGELVF TGTGCCAGCAGCGTCGTAGAAACCGGGGAGCTGGTTTTT
once TRBJ2-2 TRBV11-2 - CASSPSPGQNTGELFF TGTGCCAGCAGCCCTAGCCCGGGACAGAACACCGGGGAGCTGTTTTTT
many TRBJ1-2 TRBV12-3/TRBV12-4 TRBD1 CASTFSQGAFGYTF TGTGCCAGCACATTTTCACAGGGGGCGTTTGGCTACACCTTC
- TRBJ1-5 TRBV13 TRBD1 CASRDSRTGPNQPQHF TGTGCCAGCAGGGACTCTCGGACAGGACCAAATCAGCCCCAGCATTTT
- TRBJ1-3 TRBV28 - CASSLSVGYSGNTIYF TGTGCCAGCAGTTTAAGCGTCGGCTACTCTGGAAACACCATATATTTT
many TRBJ1-1 TRBV7-9 - CASSFHGNEAFF TGTGCCAGCAGCTTCCACGGGAATGAGGCTTTCTTT
many TRBJ2-2 TRBV12-3/TRBV12-4 TRBD2 CASIGTSGVGGELFF TGTGCCAGCATCGGGACTAGCGGGGTGGGCGGGGAGCTGTTTTTT
- TRBJ2-5 TRBV29-1 - CSATAGQETQYF TGCAGCGCCACTGCAGGGCAAGAGACCCAGTACTTC
many TRBJ1-1 TRBV7-2 TRBD1 CASSLRGRTGVNTEAFF TGTGCCAGCAGCTTAAGGGGACGGACAGGGGTAAACACTGAAGCTTTCTTT
many TRBJ1-5 TRBV14 - CASSQNSDQPQHF TGTGCCAGCAGCCAGAATTCCGATCAGCCCCAGCATTTT
few TRBJ2-6 TRBV11-1 - CASSHTGRDSGANVLTF TGTGCCAGCAGCCATACGGGACGGGACTCTGGGGCCAACGTCCTGACTTTC
- TRBJ1-2 TRBV12-3/TRBV12-4 - CASTDYILTASNGYTF TGTGCCAGCACCGACTATATTCTGACCGCGTCTAATGGCTACACCTTC
many TRBJ1-5 TRBV24-1 - CATSDRQLRQPQHF TGTGCCACCAGTGATAGACAGCTACGTCAGCCCCAGCATTTT
many TRBJ1-1 TRBV27 - CASTARVNTEAFF TGTGCCAGCACGGCCAGGGTTAACACTGAAGCTTTCTTT
many TRBJ2-2 TRBV20-1 TRBD1 CSAREQGARGTGELFF TGCAGTGCTAGAGAGCAGGGGGCAAGGGGTACCGGGGAGCTGTTTTTT
few TRBJ1-1 TRBV11-2 TRBD1 CASSTHGGGQGQGKTEAFF TGTGCCAGCAGCACCCACGGTGGGGGACAGGGGCAAGGAAAGACTGAAGCTTTCTTT
many TRBJ1-5 TRBV12-3/TRBV12-4 TRBD1 CASSRTGDSNQPQHF TGTGCCAGCAGCCGGACAGGGGATAGCAATCAGCCCCAGCATTTT
few TRBJ1-5 TRBV7-8 - CASSLSLFVAVNQPQHF TGTGCCAGCAGCTTGAGTCTGTTTGTGGCAGTGAATCAGCCCCAGCATTTT
many TRBJ2-5 TRBV15 - CATSRAKPGETQYF TGTGCCACCAGCAGAGCGAAACCGGGTGAGACCCAGTACTTC
once TRBJ1-5 TRBV19 TRBD1 CASSNRDRGQPQHF TGTGCCAGTAGTAACCGGGACAGGGGTCAGCCCCAGCATTTT
- TRBJ1-2 TRBV5-1 - CASSLVVGQAGKGYTF TGCGCCAGCAGCTTGGTCGTCGGGCAGGCCGGCAAGGGCTACACCTTC
few TRBJ1-2 TRBV24-1 - CATSRTGIYGYTF TGTGCCACCAGCCGTACAGGGATCTATGGCTACACCTTC
- TRBJ1-5 TRBV6-2/TRBV6-3 - CASSYPGRGGSNQPQHF TGTGCCAGCAGTTACCCCGGGAGGGGGGGAAGCAATCAGCCCCAGCATTTT
- TRBJ1-1 TRBV12-3/TRBV12-4 TRBD1 CASSQPTGVGTEAFF TGTGCCAGCAGCCAACCGACAGGGGTAGGCACTGAAGCTTTCTTT
many TRBJ1-1 TRBV12-3/TRBV12-4 - CASSLYGLVGNTEAFF TGTGCCAGCAGTTTATACGGGCTCGTAGGGAACACTGAAGCTTTCTTT
- TRBJ2-5 TRBV7-3 TRBD1 CASSSGPGTARGETQYF TGTGCCAGCAGCTCAGGCCCCGGGACAGCAAGAGGGGAGACCCAGTACTTC
many TRBJ2-7 TRBV20-1 - CSAREQFGSYEQYF TGCAGTGCTAGAGAGCAGTTTGGGTCCTACGAGCAGTACTTC
many TRBJ1-6 TRBV10-3 - CAIRGDSENSPLHF TGTGCCATCAGGGGAGACAGTGAGAATTCACCCCTCCACTTT
- TRBJ1-2 TRBV28 TRBD1 CASTRINRGYGYTF TGTGCCAGCACCCGAATCAACAGGGGGTATGGCTACACCTTC
many TRBJ1-5 TRBV15 TRBD1 CATSRVLGTGNQPQHF TGTGCCACCAGCAGAGTGCTCGGGACAGGGAATCAGCCCCAGCATTTT
many TRBJ1-2 TRBV12-3/TRBV12-4 - CASSFSDYGYTF TGTGCCAGCAGTTTCTCCGACTATGGCTACACCTTC
many TRBJ2-5 TRBV6-5 - CASSSSGLPEETQYF TGTGCCAGCAGTTCATCAGGGCTACCCGAAGAGACCCAGTACTTC
- TRBJ1-2 TRBV28 - CASSLAIGRVHGYTF TGTGCCAGCAGTTTAGCCATCGGCAGGGTGCATGGCTACACCTTC
many TRBJ1-1 TRBV19 - CASSIERTEAFF TGTGCCAGTAGTATTGAACGCACTGAAGCTTTCTTT
few TRBJ2-5 TRBV9 TRBD2 CASSVAAGGRSQETQYF TGTGCCAGCAGCGTAGCGGCGGGGGGTCGGTCACAAGAGACCCAGTACTTC
- TRBJ2-6 TRBV19 TRBD1 CASSRQGPTGANVLTF TGTGCCAGTAGTCGACAGGGACCAACTGGGGCCAACGTCCTGACTTTC
- TRBJ2-4 TRBV2 TRBD2 CASRWALGIRSGSRGDIQYF TGTGCCAGCAGGTGGGCGCTAGGGATTAGGAGCGGGAGTCGGGGAGACATTCAGTACTTC